This T cell receptor beta chain was recovered during a study of cytomegalovirus exposure and HLA in healthy donors. Regarding the study as a whole: A later analysis reportedly identified an Asian-associated ancestry cluster as carrying fewer N-insertions than the approximately 710-donor mean. A list of about 180 TCR beta chains associated with cytomegalovirus was given.

The V gene's germline CDR1 is LNHDA and CDR2 SQIVND (reference sequence). Trimming left V 2 bases short and J 3 bases short, with 11 bases between. The CDR3 sequence is 14 residues long. The PCR made use of 60 Vbeta and 13 Jbeta primers. Here immunoSEQ multiplex PCR was the method, and the copy in TCRdb shows in-frame clones only, minus some. The sample lists around 65,000 clones; about 75% were seen once. Details on this clone: Its antigen is still unknown.

The material sequenced was PBMCs. The clonotype comes from a woman in her twenties or thirties in good health and CMV-seropositive. The chain is built from TRBV19 and TRBJ2-7; perhaps TRBD1 as D (6 bases). The CDR3 is CASSIFGQSYEQYF. The CDR3 bases are TGTGCCAGTAGTATATTTGGACAGAGCTACGAGCAGTACTTC.